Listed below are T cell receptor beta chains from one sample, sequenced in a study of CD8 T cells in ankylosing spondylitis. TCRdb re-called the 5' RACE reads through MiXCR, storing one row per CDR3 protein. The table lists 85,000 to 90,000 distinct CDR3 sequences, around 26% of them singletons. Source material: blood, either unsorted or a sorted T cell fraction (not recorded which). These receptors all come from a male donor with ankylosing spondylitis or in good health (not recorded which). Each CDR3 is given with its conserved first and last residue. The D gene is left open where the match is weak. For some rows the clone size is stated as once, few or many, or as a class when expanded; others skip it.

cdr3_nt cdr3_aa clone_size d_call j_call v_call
TGTGCCAGCAGCCTAAGCGGGAACTCCTACGAGCAGTACTTC CASSLSGNSYEQYF few TRBD2 TRBJ2-7 TRBV6-1
TGCAGTGCTAAACCCCTACGCGACTCCCAGGGTCGGTATGGCTACACCTTC CSAKPLRDSQGRYGYTF few . TRBJ1-2 TRBV20-1
TGCAGCGTTTACCCCGGGAACACTGAAGCTTTCTTT CSVYPGNTEAFF few . TRBJ1-1 TRBV29-1
TGCGCCAGCAGCCGTAGAGGGCTAGATAACACCGGGGAGCTGTTTTTT CASSRRGLDNTGELFF few . TRBJ2-2 TRBV5-1
TGCAGTGCTAGCCTCCATGGGGACGTATATAATTCACCCCTCCACTTT CSASLHGDVYNSPLHF few . TRBJ1-6 TRBV20-1
TGTGCCAGCACCCGGACAGATACGCAGTATTTT CASTRTDTQYF few . TRBJ2-3 TRBV5-5
TGTGCCAGCAGCATATTTGCGACCCAGTACTTC CASSIFATQYF few . TRBJ2-5 TRBV28
TGCGCCAGCAGCTTCTCGGGGACCGGGGAGCTGTTTTTT CASSFSGTGELFF few . TRBJ2-2 TRBV5-1
TGTGCCAGCAGCTTAGCGTCCCTGAACTATGGCTACACCTTC CASSLASLNYGYTF . . TRBJ1-2 TRBV7-2
TGCAGTGCTAGAGGCCGAGACACTGAAGCTTTCTTT CSARGRDTEAFF . . TRBJ1-1 TRBV20-1
TGTGCCAGCAGGGGGACAGGGTACCAAGAGACCCAGTACTTC CASRGTGYQETQYF few TRBD1 TRBJ2-5 TRBV28
TGTGCCACCAGCTCACCGGGACTAGCGTTCTCCCTAGAGACCCAGTACTTC CATSSPGLAFSLETQYF . TRBD2 TRBJ2-5 TRBV15
TGTGCCAGCAGCCCGGGGGGGACCCAGTACTTC CASSPGGTQYF few TRBD2 TRBJ2-5 TRBV7-9
TGTGCCAGCAGTTTAGAAACTACCCAGCCCCAGCATTTT CASSLETTQPQHF . . TRBJ1-5 TRBV12-3/TRBV12-4
TGTGCCAGCAGCCCCCTAACCGGGACTCTAAGCCAGTTCTTC CASSPLTGTLSQFF . . TRBJ2-1 TRBV7-2
TGTGCCAGCAGGAACGGGGGTGGTAGCAATCAGCCCCAGCATTTT CASRNGGGSNQPQHF . . TRBJ1-5 TRBV6-1
TGTGCCATCAGTGCAGGGGCGCGGTTCACCGGGGAGCTGTTTTTT CAISAGARFTGELFF few . TRBJ2-2 TRBV10-3
TGTGCCAGCAGCTTAGGACTAGCGGGGACATCCTACAATGAGCAGTTCTTC CASSLGLAGTSYNEQFF many TRBD2 TRBJ2-1 TRBV11-3
TGCAGTGCTCTCCACGGACTAGCGGGAGCGGTAAATGAGCAGTTCTTC CSALHGLAGAVNEQFF . TRBD2 TRBJ2-1 TRBV20-1
TGCAGCGTATTCGGAGGAAGCACAGATACGCAGTATTTT CSVFGGSTDTQYF few . TRBJ2-3 TRBV29-1
TGTGCCAGCAGTTATAGGGGTAATTCACCCCTCCACTTT CASSYRGNSPLHF . . TRBJ1-6 TRBV12-3/TRBV12-4
TGTGCCAGCAGCCAAGAGGCATGGCGGGAGACAGATACGCAGTATTTT CASSQEAWRETDTQYF . TRBD2 TRBJ2-3 TRBV3-1
TGCGCCAGCAGCTTTAACAGGAACCTCGGCTACACCTTC CASSFNRNLGYTF . . TRBJ1-2 TRBV5-1
TGTGCCAGCTCACCGACGACAGGGATGGGGAACACTGAAGCTTTCTTT CASSPTTGMGNTEAFF . TRBD1 TRBJ1-1 TRBV18
TGTGCCAGCAGTCCCCGGACACATTACGAGCAGTACTTC CASSPRTHYEQYF . . TRBJ2-7 TRBV12-3/TRBV12-4
TGCGCCAGCAGCGTAGAGCGATTGGGGTCTGAGCAGTTCTTC CASSVERLGSEQFF many . TRBJ2-1 TRBV5-1
TGCAGTATCTCCCGGGAGACCCAGTACTTC CSISRETQYF . . TRBJ2-5 TRBV20-1
TGTGCCAGCAGCCAACGCCTTGGGGGGCCCTACACAGATACGCAGTATTTT CASSQRLGGPYTDTQYF . . TRBJ2-3 TRBV3-1
TGTGCCAGCAGCACAGGGGTGGGACGAACTGAAGCTTTCTTT CASSTGVGRTEAFF . TRBD1 TRBJ1-1 TRBV6-1
TGTGCCAGCAGCGATTCAGGGATGGGCCAGCCCCAGCATTTT CASSDSGMGQPQHF many . TRBJ1-5 TRBV7-9
TGCAGTGCCCTAACTCGGGAGACCCAGTACTTC CSALTRETQYF . . TRBJ2-5 TRBV20-1
TGTGCCAGTAGCAGCGCCTTGAACACTGAAGCTTTCTTT CASSSALNTEAFF . . TRBJ1-1 TRBV19
TGCGCCAGCAGCTGGGGGACCGACACCGGGGAGCTGTTTTTT CASSWGTDTGELFF many . TRBJ2-2 TRBV5-1
TGTGCCAGCTCGACTAGCGGGGGCACAGATACGCAGTATTTT CASSTSGGTDTQYF few TRBD2 TRBJ2-3 TRBV18
TGTGCCAGCAGCTTACAAACAACTAATGAAAAACTGTTTTTT CASSLQTTNEKLFF . . TRBJ1-4 TRBV7-3
TGCAGTGCTAAAGGGACAGGTGGAAACACCATATATTTT CSAKGTGGNTIYF . TRBD1 TRBJ1-3 TRBV20-1
TGCAGTGCTAGAGATGAAAAGGGTCCTCAGCCCCAGCATTTT CSARDEKGPQPQHF . . TRBJ1-5 TRBV20-1
TGTGCCAGCAGCTTAGGGTTAGCGGGGAGGGCAGAGACCCAGTACTTC CASSLGLAGRAETQYF few TRBD2 TRBJ2-5 TRBV7-8
TGTGCCACCAGCAGAGTCCGGGGCCCCAATCAGCCCCAGCATTTT CATSRVRGPNQPQHF . . TRBJ1-5 TRBV15
TGTGCCAGCAGTTTACGCCCCGCTGAAGCTTTCTTT CASSLRPAEAFF . . TRBJ1-1 TRBV28
TGCGCCAGCAGCTTACGACAGACCGTAGAGACCCAGTACTTC CASSLRQTVETQYF few . TRBJ2-5 TRBV5-1
TGTGCCAGCAGTGGGTTGGGACAGAGCACTGAAGCTTTCTTT CASSGLGQSTEAFF . TRBD1 TRBJ1-1 TRBV2
TGTGCCAGCAGCTCGGGACTCCCAGGGCAAGAGACCCAGTACTTC CASSSGLPGQETQYF few . TRBJ2-5 TRBV7-3
TGTGCCACGAGAGGGTTAACTGAAGCTTTCTTT CATRGLTEAFF . . TRBJ1-1 TRBV15
TGTGCCAGCAGTGACACCCCCTGGGGGAGTAGGGCAGATACGCAGTATTTT CASSDTPWGSRADTQYF few . TRBJ2-3 TRBV6-4